The 17 T cell receptor beta chains listed next were all sequenced from one sample in a study of vaccination and CD4 T cells after COVID-19. Regarding treatment: roughly nine-day PBMC culture with coronavirus spike peptide pools or control peptides (ViraFEST assay). These receptors have no known antigen. Once obtained from cultured CD4+ T cells, the DNA was sequenced using the Oncomine TCR Beta short-read assay. One entry per CDR3 protein, called by TCRdb with MiXCR from the PCR reads. The table lists roughly 3,400 distinct CDR3 sequences, roughly a fifth of them singletons. What was sequenced was CD4+ T cells from blood, cultured in vitro. These receptors came from a human donor who had recovered from COVID-19.

The sample holds a few counts of this clonotype. The chain has TRBV6-1 and TRBJ2-3, with TRBD2 identical over 11 bases. This CDR3 region has 16 residues. CDR1 and CDR2 from the germline V gene are MNHNS and SASEGT. The ends lost 6 bases at V and 3 bases at J; junction bases unmatched: 8. Here the CDR3 DNA reads TGTGCCAGCAGCCTCGGCCTAGCGGGGGGTACAGATACGCAGTATTTT. It is translated as CASSLGLAGGTDTQYF.

This clonotype has a handful of counts. The V gene is TRBV6-1, the J gene TRBJ1-5; D ambiguous. Looked up from germline, CDR1 is MNHNS and CDR2 is SASEGT. Trimming took off 3 bases at V and 4 bases at J, with 10 bases between the two ends. This CDR3 contains 14 residues. DNA of the CDR3: TGTGCCAGCAGTGATTGGGCAACTAATCAGCCCCAGCATTTT. It translates to CASSDWATNQPQHF.

Only a few counts were recorded for this clonotype. The chain links TRBV7-9 to TRBJ1-2; D is undetermined. V lost 3 bases to trimming and J lost 8 bases, with 7 bases between them. The CDR3 runs 11 residues. Germline lookup yields CDR1 SEHNR and CDR2 FQNEAQ (reference sequence). The CDR3 spells CASSLRGGYTF. The CDR3 bases are TGTGCCAGCAGCTTGCGGGGAGGCTACACCTTC.

This sequence joins TRBV14 and TRBJ2-5, with 11 bases fitting TRBD2. The CDR3 is 18 residues long. Germline V gene sequence: CDR1 SGHDN, CDR2 FVKESK. The J segment lost 2 bases and the V segment lost 3 bases, leaving 11 bases of the junction unmatched. The CDR3 sequence is CASSQASGGNFLQETQYF. The CDR3 nucleotides read TGTGCCAGCAGCCAGGCTAGCGGGGGGAACTTCCTTCAAGAGACCCAGTACTTC. Supplemented by reference TRBV14 and TRBJ2-5, the full variable domain reads EAGVTQFPSHSVIEKGQTVTLRCDPISGHDNLYWYRRVMGKEIKFLLHFVKESKQDESGMPNNRFLAERTGGTYSTLKVQPAELEDSGVYFCASSQASGGNFLQETQYFGPGTRLLVL.

The chain has TRBV20-1 and TRBJ2-3; D is unclear. The germline V gene has CDR1 DFQATT and CDR2 SNEGSKA (reference sequence). The CDR3 consists of 13 residues. The V end was cut by 2 bases, the J end by 1 base, with 7 bases between. The CDR3 region is CSARRQGTDTQYF. The CDR3 DNA sequence: TGCAGTGCTAGAAGGCAGGGCACAGATACGCAGTATTTT.

V usage is TRBV2 and J usage is TRBJ1-5; no definite D call. The CDR3 spans 15 residues. The V gene's germline CDR1 is SNHLY and CDR2 FYNNEI. V was cut by 5 bases and J by 0 bases, with 11 bases left in between. The CDR3 DNA follows: TGTGCCAGCAGTAGGACTGACTATAGCAATCAGCCCCAGCATTTT. Its translation is CASSRTDYSNQPQHF.

This clonotype rates as large (0.1 to 1%). The chain is built from TRBV6-1 and TRBJ1-3; 7 bases are shared with TRBD1. Germline V gene sequence: CDR1 MNHNS, CDR2 SASEGT. The V segment lost 2 bases and the J segment 1 base; nucleotides outside the gene matches: 8. The CDR3 has 17 amino acids. The CDR3 sequence: CASSEISGGTSGNTIYF. Written as DNA, the CDR3 is TGTGCCAGCAGTGAAATTTCAGGGGGGACATCTGGAAACACCATATATTTT.

V usage is TRBV7-9 and J usage is TRBJ1-2; 9 nucleotides match TRBD1. Unmatched junction bases numbered 8, after V lost 5 bases and J lost 4 bases. The CDR3 is made up of 15 amino acids. Germline CDR1 is SEHNR and CDR2 is FQNEAQ (reference sequence). CDR3 nucleotides: TGTGCCAGCAGCCCCGGGACAGGGCAACGCTATGGCTACACCTTC. It specifies CASSPGTGQRYGYTF.

The rearrangement links TRBV29-1 to TRBJ1-2; 9 positions agree with TRBD1. V was pared by 4 bases and J by 4 bases, with 7 bases of the junction left unmatched. Looked up from germline, CDR1 is SQVTM and CDR2 is ANQGSEA. The CDR3 covers 14 residues. In DNA form, the CDR3 reads TGCAGCGTTGCGGTCGAGGGACAGGGCTATGGCTACACCTTC. This encodes CSVAVEGQGYGYTF.

V gene TRBV19 combines with J gene TRBJ1-1; D is uncertain. The CDR3 is made up of 17 amino acids. CDR1 and CDR2 (germline): LNHDA, SQIVND (reference sequence). V gave up 3 bases and J gave up 0 bases, with 17 bases separating them. The CDR3 coding sequence is TGTGCCAGTAGTATTAACGGGCGGTTTTCCCTGAACACTGAAGCTTTCTTT. It yields the protein CASSINGRFSLNTEAFF.

The chain carries TRBV9 and TRBJ1-6; D is undetermined. The CDR3 is 11 amino acids. Germline lookup yields CDR1 SGDLS and CDR2 YYNGEE. The CDR3 coding sequence is TGTGCAGCCTTCCATAATTCACCCCTCCACTTT. Protein product: CAAFHNSPLHF.

This clonotype counts as medium-sized (0.01 to 0.1%). The chain joins TRBV6-5 to TRBJ1-2; 10 nucleotides line up with TRBD1. The CDR3 extends over 17 amino acids. The junction had 13 bases not matched to a gene; V was cut back by 2 bases and J by 7 bases. Germline V lookup: CDR1 MNHEY, CDR2 SVGAGI. The chain's CDR3 is CASSYAGTGVRSAGYTF. CDR3 bases: TGTGCCAGCAGTTACGCCGGGACAGGGGTTAGAAGTGCTGGCTACACCTTC.

The gene calls are TRBV7-9 and TRBJ1-3, with unresolved D. The germline V gene encodes CDR1 SEHNR and CDR2 FQNEAQ (reference sequence). The CDR3 spans 14 residues. Trimming left V 1 base short and J 4 bases short, with 8 bases between. CDR3 loop: CASSLEVRGNTIYF. CDR3 bases: TGTGCCAGCAGCTTAGAGGTCAGAGGAAACACCATATATTTT. The complete variable domain, with remaining parts taken from reference TRBV7-9 and TRBJ1-3, reads DTGVSQNPRHKITKRGQNVTFRCDPISEHNRLYWYRQTLGQGPEFLTYFQNEAQLEKSRLLSDRFSAERPKGSFSTLEIQRTEQGDSAMYLCASSLEVRGNTIYFGEGSWLTVV.

V gene TRBV12-3 or TRBV12-4 combines with J gene TRBJ1-5; 9 bases align to TRBD1. The trim removed 1 base at V and 2 bases at J, leaving 3 bases unmatched. The CDR3 has 16 amino acids. DNA for the CDR3: TGTGCCAGCAGTTTAGAGACAGGGGGTGGCAATCAGCCCCAGCATTTT. Its protein product is CASSLETGGGNQPQHF.

The chain carries TRBV12-3 or TRBV12-4 and TRBJ1-2; no firm D call. This CDR3 is 13 amino acids long. V was shortened by 6 bases and J by 1 base, with 9 bases between the two germline ends. This CDR3 is CASSPTLNYGYTF. The CDR3 region has the DNA TGTGCCAGCAGCCCGACACTTAACTATGGCTACACCTTC.

The sample holds a few counts of this clonotype. The CDR3 nucleotides are TGTGCCAGCAGCCTAGGGACCCACCTACGGGGTTCACCCCTCCACTTT. Its translation: CASSLGTHLRGSPLHF. This chain connects TRBV14 to TRBJ1-6; a weak D match, TRBD1 (5 bases). The germline CDR1 and CDR2 sequences are SGHDN and FVKESK. V was pared by 4 bases and J by 9 bases, with 19 bases between. The length of the CDR3 is 16 residues.

The table lists this clonotype with a count of one. This chain links TRBV5-6 with TRBJ1-1, with D unresolved. The germline V gene encodes CDR1 SGHDT and CDR2 YYEEEE. The CDR3 is made up of 17 amino acids. V lost 4 bases and J 3 bases, leaving 22 bases between the germline ends. The DNA for the CDR3 is TGTGCCAGCAGCCCCCGCAAAGTAGAGGGAAGGGACACTGAAGCTTTCTTT. It encodes CASSPRKVEGRDTEAFF.